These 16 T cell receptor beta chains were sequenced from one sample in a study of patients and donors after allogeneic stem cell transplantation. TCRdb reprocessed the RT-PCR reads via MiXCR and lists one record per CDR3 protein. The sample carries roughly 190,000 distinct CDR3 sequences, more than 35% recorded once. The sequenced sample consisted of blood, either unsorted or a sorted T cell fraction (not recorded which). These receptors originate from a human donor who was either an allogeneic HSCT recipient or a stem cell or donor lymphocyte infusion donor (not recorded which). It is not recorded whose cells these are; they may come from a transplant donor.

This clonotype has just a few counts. Written as DNA, the CDR3 is TGCGCCAGCAGCCAGCGGGCGTTATCAGAGACCCAGTACTTC. This encodes CASSQRALSETQYF. This sequence joins TRBV4-3 and TRBJ2-5; D is possibly TRBD2 (5 bases). Germline V gives CDR1 LGHNA, CDR2 YSLEER. The CDR3 has 14 residues. Trimming left V 3 bases short and J 4 bases short, with 12 bases between.

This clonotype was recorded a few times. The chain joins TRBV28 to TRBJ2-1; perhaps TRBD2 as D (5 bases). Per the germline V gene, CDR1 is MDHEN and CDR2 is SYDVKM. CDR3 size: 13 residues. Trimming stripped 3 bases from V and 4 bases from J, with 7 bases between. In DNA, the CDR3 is TGTGCCAGCAGTTTCGGGGATTACAATGAGCAGTTCTTC. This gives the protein CASSFGDYNEQFF.

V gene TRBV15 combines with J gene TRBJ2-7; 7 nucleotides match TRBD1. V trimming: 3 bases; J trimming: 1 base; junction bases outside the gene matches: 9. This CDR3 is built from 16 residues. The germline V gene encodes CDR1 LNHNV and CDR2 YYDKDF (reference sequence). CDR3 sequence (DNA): TGTGCCACCAGCAGGGAGAGCAAACAGGGGTCCTACGAGCAGTACTTC. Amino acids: CATSRESKQGSYEQYF.

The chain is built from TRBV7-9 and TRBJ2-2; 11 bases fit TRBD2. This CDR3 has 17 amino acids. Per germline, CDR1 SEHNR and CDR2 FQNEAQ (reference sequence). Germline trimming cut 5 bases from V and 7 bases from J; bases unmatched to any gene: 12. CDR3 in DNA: TGTGCCAGCAGCGAATACTTAGCGGGAGGGCCCTACGGGGAGCTGTTTTTT. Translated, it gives CASSEYLAGGPYGELFF.

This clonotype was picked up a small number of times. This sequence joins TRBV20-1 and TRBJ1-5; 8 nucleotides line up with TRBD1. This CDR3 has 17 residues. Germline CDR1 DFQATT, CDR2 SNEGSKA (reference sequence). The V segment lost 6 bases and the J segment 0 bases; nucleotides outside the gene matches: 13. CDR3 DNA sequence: TGCAGTGCAACCGCTCCCGGACAGGGTCATAGCAATCAGCCCCAGCATTTT. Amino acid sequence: CSATAPGQGHSNQPQHF.

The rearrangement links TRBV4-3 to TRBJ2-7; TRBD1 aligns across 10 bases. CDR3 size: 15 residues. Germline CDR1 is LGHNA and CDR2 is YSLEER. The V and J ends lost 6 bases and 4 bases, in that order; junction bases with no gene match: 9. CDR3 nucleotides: TGCGCCAGCAGACTAGGACAGGGGGTTCCTTACGAGCAGTACTTC. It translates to CASRLGQGVPYEQYF.

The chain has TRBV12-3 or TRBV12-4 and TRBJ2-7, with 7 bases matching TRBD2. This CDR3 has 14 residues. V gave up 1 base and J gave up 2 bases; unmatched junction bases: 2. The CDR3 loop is CASSLGGGPYEQYF. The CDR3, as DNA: TGTGCCAGCAGTTTAGGGGGGGGACCCTACGAGCAGTACTTC.

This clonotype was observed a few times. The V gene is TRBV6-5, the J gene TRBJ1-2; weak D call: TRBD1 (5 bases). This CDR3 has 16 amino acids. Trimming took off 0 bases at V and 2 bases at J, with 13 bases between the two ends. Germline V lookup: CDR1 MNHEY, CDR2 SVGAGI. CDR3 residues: CASSYSFQGLNYGYTF. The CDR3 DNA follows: TGTGCCAGCAGTTACTCGTTCCAGGGTTTGAACTATGGCTACACCTTC.

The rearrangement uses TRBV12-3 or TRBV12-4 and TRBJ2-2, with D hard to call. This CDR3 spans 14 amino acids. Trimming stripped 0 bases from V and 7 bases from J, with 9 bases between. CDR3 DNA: TGTGCCAGCAGTTTAGCAGGGTACGGCGGGGAGCTGTTTTTT. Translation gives CASSLAGYGGELFF.

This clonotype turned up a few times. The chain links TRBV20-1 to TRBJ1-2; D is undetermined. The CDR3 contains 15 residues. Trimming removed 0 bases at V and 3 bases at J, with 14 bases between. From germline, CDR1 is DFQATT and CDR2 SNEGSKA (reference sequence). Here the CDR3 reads CSARDLRAGDYGYTF. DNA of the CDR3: TGCAGTGCTAGAGATCTGAGGGCGGGAGACTATGGCTACACCTTC.

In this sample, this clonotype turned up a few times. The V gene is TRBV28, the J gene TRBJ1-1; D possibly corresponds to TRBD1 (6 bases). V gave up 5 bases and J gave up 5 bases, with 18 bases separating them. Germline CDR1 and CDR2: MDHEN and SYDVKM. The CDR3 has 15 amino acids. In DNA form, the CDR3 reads TGTGCCAGCAGTCCTCTCACAAGGGGGGGAACTGAAGCTTTCTTT. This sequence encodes CASSPLTRGGTEAFF. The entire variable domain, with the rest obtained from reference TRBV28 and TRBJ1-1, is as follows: DVKVTQSSRYLVKRTGEKVFLECVQDMDHENMFWYRQDPGLGLRLIYFSYDVKMKEKGDIPEGYSVSREKKERFSLILESASTNQTSMYLCASSPLTRGGTEAFFGQGTRLTVV.

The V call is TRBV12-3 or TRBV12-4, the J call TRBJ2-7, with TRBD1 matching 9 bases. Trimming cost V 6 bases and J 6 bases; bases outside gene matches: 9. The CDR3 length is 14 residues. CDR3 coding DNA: TGTGCCAGCAGGACCTCGGACAGGGGTGGCGAGCAGTACTTC. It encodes CASRTSDRGGEQYF.

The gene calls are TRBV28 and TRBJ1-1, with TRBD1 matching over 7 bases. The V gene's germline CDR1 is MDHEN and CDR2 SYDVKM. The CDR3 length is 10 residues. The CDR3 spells CESRGGLAFF. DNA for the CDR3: TGTGAGAGCAGGGGGGGGCTAGCTTTCTTT.

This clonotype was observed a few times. The CDR3, as DNA: TGTGCCAAACGAGGAGACGGAGAGACCCAGTACTTC. This codes for CAKRGDGETQYF. The J gene is TRBJ2-5, the V gene TRBV14; D remains unclear. The CDR3 runs 12 residues. The germline CDR1 and CDR2 sequences are SGHDN and FVKESK. V was trimmed by 10 bases and J by 4 bases, leaving 13 bases between them.

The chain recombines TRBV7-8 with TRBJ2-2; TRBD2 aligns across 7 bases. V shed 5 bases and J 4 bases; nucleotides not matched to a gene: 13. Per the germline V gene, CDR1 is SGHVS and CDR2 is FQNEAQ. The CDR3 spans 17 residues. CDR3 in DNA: TGTGCCAGCAGCCGCGATGTAACTAGCGTTGCCACCGGGGAGCTGTTTTTT. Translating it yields CASSRDVTSVATGELFF. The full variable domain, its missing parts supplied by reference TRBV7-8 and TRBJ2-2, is GAGVSQSPRYKVAKRGQDVALRCDPISGHVSLFWYQQALGQGPEFLTYFQNEAQLDKSGLPSDRFFAERPEGSVSTLKIQRTQQEDSAVYLCASSRDVTSVATGELFFGEGSRLTVL.

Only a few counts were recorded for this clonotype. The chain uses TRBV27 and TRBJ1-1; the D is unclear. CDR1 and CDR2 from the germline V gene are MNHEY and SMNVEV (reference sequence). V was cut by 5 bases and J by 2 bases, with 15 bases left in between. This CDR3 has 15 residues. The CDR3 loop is CASSPHGGRNTEAFF. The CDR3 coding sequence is TGTGCCAGCAGTCCCCATGGAGGGCGCAACACTGAAGCTTTCTTT.